This T cell receptor beta chain was obtained from a study of blood T cell repertoires in COVID-19. Overall study context: Sites across the United States, Italy and Spain contributed samples from acute and convalescent COVID-19. Sources were T cells, B-cell-depleted T cells, or PBMCs; the material itself was cDNA or gDNA.

As handled by the study authors: By means of reference gene primer amplification, nucleated cell counts were estimated. Sequencing was performed with immunoSEQ multiplex PCR; in TCRdb, only in-frame clones are kept and a portion is missing. The V and J calls and clone size were taken over from that table, and D and trimming were inferred from the DNA. This sample carries about 170,000 clones, around nine tenths of them seen once, and the ten largest clones take roughly 3.9%. CDR3 length: 12 residues. V dropped 7 bases and J dropped 3 bases, with 9 bases sitting between them. Germline V lookup: CDR1 MNHEY, CDR2 SVGAGI.

Source material: peripheral blood. J is TRBJ1-1 and V is TRBV6-5; weak D call: TRBD1 (6 bases). This receptor was identified in a man aged 18 to 35 with active or convalescent COVID-19. CDR3 nucleotides: TGTGCCAGCACCACAGGGTACACTGAAGCTTTCTTT. Translated, it gives CASTTGYTEAFF.